The entry that follows covers one T cell receptor beta chain sequence. Its specificity is unknown. This CDR3 has 15 residues. Germline V gives CDR1 SGDLS, CDR2 YYNGEE. V lost 4 bases and J lost 7; bases outside the gene matches: 7. Treatment given: approximately nine-day PBMC culture with coronavirus spike peptide pools or control peptides (ViraFEST assay). Peptide-pool expansion of antigen-specific T cells preceded TCR sequencing in ViraFEST. The data were obtained in a study of vaccination and CD4 T cells after COVID-19. Study-wide background: Overlapping SARS-CoV-2, HCoV-NL63, HCoV-OC43 and HCoV-229E spike peptides stimulated the cells.

The assay that was used to sequence DNA from cultured CD4+ T cells was the Oncomine TCR Beta short-read assay. TCRdb ran MiXCR on the PCR reads and lists one entry per CDR3 protein. The data hold roughly 14,000 distinct CDR3 sequences, with around 40% observed a single time. This sequence originates from a human donor with COVID-19. The source material was cultured CD4+ T cells from blood. The chain carries TRBV9 and TRBJ1-6; 8 bases line up with TRBD1. The CDR3, as DNA: TGTGCCAGCAGCCCTCTACAGGGGGTGAATTCACCCCTCCACTTT. Its protein product is CASSPLQGVNSPLHF.